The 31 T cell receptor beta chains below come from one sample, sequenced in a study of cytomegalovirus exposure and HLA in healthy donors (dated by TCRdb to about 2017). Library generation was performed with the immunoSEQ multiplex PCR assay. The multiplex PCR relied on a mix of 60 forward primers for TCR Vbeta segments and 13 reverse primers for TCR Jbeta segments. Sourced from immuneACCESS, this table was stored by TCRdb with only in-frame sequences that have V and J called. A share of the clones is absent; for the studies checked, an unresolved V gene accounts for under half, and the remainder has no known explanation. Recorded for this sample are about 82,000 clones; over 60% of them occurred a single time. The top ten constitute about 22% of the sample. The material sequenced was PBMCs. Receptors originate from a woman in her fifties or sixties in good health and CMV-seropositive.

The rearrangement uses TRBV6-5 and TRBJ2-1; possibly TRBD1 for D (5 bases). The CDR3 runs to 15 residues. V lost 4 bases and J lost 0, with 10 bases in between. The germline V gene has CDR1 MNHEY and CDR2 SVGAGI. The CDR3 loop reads CASSSQASSYNEQFF. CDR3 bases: TGTGCCAGCAGTTCACAGGCGAGCTCCTACAATGAGCAGTTCTTC.

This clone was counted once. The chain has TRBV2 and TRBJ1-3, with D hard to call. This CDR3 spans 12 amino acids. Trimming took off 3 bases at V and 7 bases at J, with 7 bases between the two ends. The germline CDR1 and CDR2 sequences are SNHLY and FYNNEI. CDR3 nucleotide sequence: TGTGCCAGCAGTGAGCACTCCAACACCATATATTTT. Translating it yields CASSEHSNTIYF.

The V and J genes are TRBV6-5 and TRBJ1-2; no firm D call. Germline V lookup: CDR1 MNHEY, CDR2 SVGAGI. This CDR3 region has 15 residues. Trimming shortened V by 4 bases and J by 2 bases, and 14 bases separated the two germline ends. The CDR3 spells CASSWGGGQNYGYTF. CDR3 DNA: TGTGCCAGCAGTTGGGGTGGAGGGCAAAACTATGGCTACACCTTC.

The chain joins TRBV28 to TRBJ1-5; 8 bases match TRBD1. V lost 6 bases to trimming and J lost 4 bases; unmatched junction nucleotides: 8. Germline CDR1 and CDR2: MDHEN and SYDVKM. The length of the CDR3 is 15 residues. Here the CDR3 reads CASSQGTGDNQPQHF. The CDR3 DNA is TGTGCCAGCAGCCAAGGGACAGGAGATAATCAGCCCCAGCATTTT.

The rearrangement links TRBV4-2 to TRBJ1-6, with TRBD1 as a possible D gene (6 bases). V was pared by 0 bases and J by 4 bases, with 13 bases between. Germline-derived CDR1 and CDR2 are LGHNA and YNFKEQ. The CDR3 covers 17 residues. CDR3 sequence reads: CASSQEGAGEYNSPLHF. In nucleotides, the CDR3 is TGTGCCAGCAGCCAAGAGGGTGCAGGGGAATATAATTCACCCCTCCACTTT.

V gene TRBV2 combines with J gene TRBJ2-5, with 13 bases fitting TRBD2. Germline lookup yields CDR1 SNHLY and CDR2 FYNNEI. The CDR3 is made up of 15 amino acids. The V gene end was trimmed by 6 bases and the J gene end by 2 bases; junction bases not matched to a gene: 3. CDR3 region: CASSGTSGAQETQYF. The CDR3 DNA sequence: TGTGCCAGCAGCGGGACTAGCGGGGCTCAAGAGACCCAGTACTTC. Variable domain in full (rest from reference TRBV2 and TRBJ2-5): EPEVTQTPSHQVTQMGQEVILRCVPISNHLYFYWYRQILGQKVEFLVSFYNNEISEKSEIFDDQFSVERPDGSNFTLKIRSTKLEDSAMYFCASSGTSGAQETQYFGPGTRLLVL.

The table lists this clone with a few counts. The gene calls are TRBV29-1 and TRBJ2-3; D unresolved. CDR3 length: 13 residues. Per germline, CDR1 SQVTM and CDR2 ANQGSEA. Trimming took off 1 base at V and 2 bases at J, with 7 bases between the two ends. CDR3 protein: CSVEGPPTDTQYF. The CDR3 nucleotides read TGCAGCGTTGAAGGGCCTCCCACAGATACGCAGTATTTT.

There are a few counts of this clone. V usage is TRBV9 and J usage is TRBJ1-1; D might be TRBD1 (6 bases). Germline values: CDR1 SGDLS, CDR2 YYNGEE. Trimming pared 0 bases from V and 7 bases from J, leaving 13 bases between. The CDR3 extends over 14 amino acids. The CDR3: CASSVGADRLEAFF. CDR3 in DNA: TGTGCCAGCAGCGTAGGGGCGGACAGACTTGAAGCTTTCTTT.

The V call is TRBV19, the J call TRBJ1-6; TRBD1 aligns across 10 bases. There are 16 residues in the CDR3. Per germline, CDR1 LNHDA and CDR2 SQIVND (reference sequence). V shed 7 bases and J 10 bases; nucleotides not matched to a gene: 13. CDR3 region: CASTRRQGAIRSPLHF. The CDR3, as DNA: TGTGCCAGTACCCGAAGACAGGGGGCGATTAGATCACCCCTCCACTTT.

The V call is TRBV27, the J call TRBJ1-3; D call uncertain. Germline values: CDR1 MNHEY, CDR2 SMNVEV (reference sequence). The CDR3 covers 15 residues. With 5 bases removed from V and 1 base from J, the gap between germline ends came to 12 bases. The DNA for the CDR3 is TGTGCCAGCAGTCCTTCGGGGTGGTCTGGAAACACCATATATTTT. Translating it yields CASSPSGWSGNTIYF.

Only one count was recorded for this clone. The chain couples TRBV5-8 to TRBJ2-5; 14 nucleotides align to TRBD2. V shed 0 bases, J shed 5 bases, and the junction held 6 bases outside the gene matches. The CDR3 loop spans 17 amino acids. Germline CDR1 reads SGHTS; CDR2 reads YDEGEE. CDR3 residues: CASSLAGTSGGKETQYF. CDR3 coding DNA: TGTGCCAGCAGCTTGGCCGGGACTAGCGGGGGAAAGGAGACCCAGTACTTC.

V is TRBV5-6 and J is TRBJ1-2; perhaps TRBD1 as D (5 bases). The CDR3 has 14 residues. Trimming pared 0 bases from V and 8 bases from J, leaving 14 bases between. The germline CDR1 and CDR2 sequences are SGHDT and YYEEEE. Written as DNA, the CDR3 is TGTGCCAGCAGCTTGGATTTTGACAGTAGCGGCTACACCTTC. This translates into CASSLDFDSSGYTF.

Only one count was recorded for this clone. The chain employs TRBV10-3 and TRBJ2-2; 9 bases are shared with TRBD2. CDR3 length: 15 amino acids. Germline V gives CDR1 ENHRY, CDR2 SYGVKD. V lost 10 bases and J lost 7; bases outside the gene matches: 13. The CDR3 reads CASSLAGGPGGELFF. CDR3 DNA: TGTGCCAGTTCGTTGGCGGGGGGGCCTGGCGGGGAGCTGTTTTTT.

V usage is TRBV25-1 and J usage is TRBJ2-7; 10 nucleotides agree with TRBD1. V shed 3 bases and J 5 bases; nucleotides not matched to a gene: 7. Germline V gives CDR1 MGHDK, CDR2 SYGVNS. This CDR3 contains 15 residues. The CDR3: CASSDPGQGRHEQYF. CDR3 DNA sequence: TGTGCCAGCAGTGATCCGGGACAGGGGAGACACGAGCAGTACTTC.

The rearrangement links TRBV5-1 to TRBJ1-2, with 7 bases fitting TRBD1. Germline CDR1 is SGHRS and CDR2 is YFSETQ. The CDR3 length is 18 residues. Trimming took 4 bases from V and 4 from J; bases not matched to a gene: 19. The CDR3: CASSPGQTLRGGSYGYTF. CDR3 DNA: TGCGCCAGCAGCCCGGGACAGACGTTACGCGGAGGATCCTATGGCTACACCTTC.

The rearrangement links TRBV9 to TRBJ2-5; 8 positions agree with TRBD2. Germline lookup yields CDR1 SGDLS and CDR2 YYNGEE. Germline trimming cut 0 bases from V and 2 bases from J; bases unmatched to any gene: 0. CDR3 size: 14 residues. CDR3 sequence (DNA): TGTGCCAGCAGCGTAGCGGGGGGGCAAGAGACCCAGTACTTC. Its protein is CASSVAGGQETQYF. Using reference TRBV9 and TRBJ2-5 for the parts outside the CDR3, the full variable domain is DSGVTQTPKHLITATGQRVTLRCSPRSGDLSVYWYQQSLDQGLQFLIQYYNGEERAKGNILERFSAQQFPDLHSELNLSSLELGDSALYFCASSVAGGQETQYFGPGTRLLVL.

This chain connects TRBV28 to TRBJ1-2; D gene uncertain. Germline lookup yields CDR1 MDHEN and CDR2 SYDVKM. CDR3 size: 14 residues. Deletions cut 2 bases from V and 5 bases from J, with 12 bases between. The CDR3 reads CASSLSAGLYGYTF. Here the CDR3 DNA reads TGTGCCAGCAGTTTAAGTGCGGGCCTGTATGGCTACACCTTC.

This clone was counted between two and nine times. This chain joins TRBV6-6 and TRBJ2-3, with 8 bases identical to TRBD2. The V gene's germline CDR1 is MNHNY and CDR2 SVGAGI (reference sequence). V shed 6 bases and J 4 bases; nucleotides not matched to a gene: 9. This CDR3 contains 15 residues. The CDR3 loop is CASRKSGGGSDTQYF. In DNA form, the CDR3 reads TGTGCCAGCAGAAAAAGCGGGGGAGGGTCAGATACGCAGTATTTT.

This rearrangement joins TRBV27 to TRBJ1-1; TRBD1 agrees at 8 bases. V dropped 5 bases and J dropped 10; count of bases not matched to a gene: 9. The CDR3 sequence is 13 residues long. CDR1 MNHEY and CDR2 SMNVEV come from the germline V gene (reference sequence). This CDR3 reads CASSVGWGTGAFF. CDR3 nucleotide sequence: TGTGCCAGCAGTGTCGGGTGGGGGACAGGAGCTTTCTTT.

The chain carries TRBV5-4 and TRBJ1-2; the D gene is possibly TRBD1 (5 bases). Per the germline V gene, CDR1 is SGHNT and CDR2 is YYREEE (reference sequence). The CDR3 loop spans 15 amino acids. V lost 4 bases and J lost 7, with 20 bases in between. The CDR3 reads CASSPGGGEWGGYTF. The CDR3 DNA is TGTGCCAGCAGCCCCGGCGGAGGGGAGTGGGGTGGCTACACCTTC.

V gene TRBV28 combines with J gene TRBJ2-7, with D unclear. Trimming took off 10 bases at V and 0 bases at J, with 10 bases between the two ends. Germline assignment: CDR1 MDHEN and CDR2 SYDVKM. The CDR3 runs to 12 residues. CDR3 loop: CAIAASSYEQYF. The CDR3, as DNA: TGTGCCATAGCTGCTAGCTCCTACGAGCAGTACTTC. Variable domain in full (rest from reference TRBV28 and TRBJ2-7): DVKVTQSSRYLVKRTGEKVFLECVQDMDHENMFWYRQDPGLGLRLIYFSYDVKMKEKGDIPEGYSVSREKKERFSLILESASTNQTSMYLCAIAASSYEQYFGPGTRLTVT.

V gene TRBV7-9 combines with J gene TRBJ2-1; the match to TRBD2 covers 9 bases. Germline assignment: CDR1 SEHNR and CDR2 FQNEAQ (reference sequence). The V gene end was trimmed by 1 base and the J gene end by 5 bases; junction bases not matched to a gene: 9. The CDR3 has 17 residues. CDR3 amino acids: CASSLGLRGGIDNEQFF. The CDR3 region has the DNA TGTGCCAGCAGCTTAGGACTGCGGGGGGGGATAGACAATGAGCAGTTCTTC.

The CDR3 DNA is TGTGCCAGCAGCTTGGTGGGGAGCTCCTACGAGCAGTACTTC. Its translation is CASSLVGSSYEQYF. The rearrangement uses TRBV5-5 and TRBJ2-7, with a tentative D call TRBD2 (5 bases). V was cut by 0 bases and J by 0 bases, with 7 bases left in between. This CDR3 has 14 residues. Germline lookup yields CDR1 SGHKS and CDR2 YYEKEE (reference sequence).

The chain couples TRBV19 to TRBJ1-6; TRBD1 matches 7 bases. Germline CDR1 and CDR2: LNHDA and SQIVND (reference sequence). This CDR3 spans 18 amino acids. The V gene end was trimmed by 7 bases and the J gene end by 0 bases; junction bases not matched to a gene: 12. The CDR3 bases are TGTGCCAGTAAAAAGGGGACAGCCGAACCCTCCTATAATTCACCCCTCCACTTT. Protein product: CASKKGTAEPSYNSPLHF. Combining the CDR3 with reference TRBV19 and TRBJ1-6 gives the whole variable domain DGGITQSPKYLFRKEGQNVTLSCEQNLNHDAMYWYRQDPGQGLRLIYYSQIVNDFQKGDIAEGYSVSREKKESFPLTVTSAQKNPTAFYLCASKKGTAEPSYNSPLHFGNGTRLTVT.

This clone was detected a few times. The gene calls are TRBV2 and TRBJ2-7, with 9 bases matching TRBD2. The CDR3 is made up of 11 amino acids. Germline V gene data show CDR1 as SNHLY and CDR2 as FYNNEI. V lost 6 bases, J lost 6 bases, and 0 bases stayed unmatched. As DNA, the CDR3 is TGTGCCAGCAGACTAGCGGGCGAGCAGTACTTC. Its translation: CASRLAGEQYF.

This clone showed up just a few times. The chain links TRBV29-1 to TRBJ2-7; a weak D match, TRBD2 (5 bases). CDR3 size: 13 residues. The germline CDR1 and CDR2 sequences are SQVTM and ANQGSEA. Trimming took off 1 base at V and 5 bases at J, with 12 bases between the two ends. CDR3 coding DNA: TGCAGCGTTGAAGGGGGAGCGCGCAACGAGCAGTACTTC. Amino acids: CSVEGGARNEQYF.

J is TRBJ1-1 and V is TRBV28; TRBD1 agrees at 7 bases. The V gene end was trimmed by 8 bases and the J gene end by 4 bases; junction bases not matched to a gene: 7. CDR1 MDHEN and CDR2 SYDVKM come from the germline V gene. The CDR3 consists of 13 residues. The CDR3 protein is CASRRQGVTEAFF. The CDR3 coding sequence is TGTGCCAGCCGTAGACAGGGTGTCACTGAAGCTTTCTTT.

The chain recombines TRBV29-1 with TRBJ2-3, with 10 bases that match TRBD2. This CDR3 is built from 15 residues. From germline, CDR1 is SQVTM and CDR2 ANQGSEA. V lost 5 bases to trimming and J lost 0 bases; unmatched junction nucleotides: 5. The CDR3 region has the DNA TGCAGCGTTATTAGCGGGGGGCCTAGCACAGATACGCAGTATTTT. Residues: CSVISGGPSTDTQYF.

The CDR3 protein is CASSVSGGIYEQYF. CDR3 DNA: TGTGCCAGCAGCGTTAGCGGGGGGATCTACGAGCAGTACTTC. The gene calls are TRBV7-2 and TRBJ2-7; the match to TRBD2 covers 10 bases. Germline V CDR1 and CDR2: SGHTA, FQGNSA. Germline trimming cut 5 bases from V and 3 bases from J; bases unmatched to any gene: 4. The CDR3 sequence is 14 residues long. Together with reference TRBV7-2 and TRBJ2-7, the CDR3 gives the full variable domain: GAGVSQSPSNKVTEKGKDVELRCDPISGHTALYWYRQSLGQGLEFLIYFQGNSAPDKSGLPSDRFSAERTGGSVSTLTIQRTQQEDSAVYLCASSVSGGIYEQYFGPGTRLTVT.

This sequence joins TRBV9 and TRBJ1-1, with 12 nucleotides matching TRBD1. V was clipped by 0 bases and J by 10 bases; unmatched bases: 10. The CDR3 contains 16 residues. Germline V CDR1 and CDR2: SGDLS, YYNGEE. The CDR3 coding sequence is TGTGCCAGCAGCGTAGATGCAGGGACAGGGGGCATTGGAGCTTTCTTT. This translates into CASSVDAGTGGIGAFF.

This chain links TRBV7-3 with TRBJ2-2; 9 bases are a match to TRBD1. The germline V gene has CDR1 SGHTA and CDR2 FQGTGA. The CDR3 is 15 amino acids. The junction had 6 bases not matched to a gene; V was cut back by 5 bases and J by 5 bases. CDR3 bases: TGTGCCAGCAGCGTTGGGACAGGGAGGACCGGGGAGCTGTTTTTT. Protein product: CASSVGTGRTGELFF. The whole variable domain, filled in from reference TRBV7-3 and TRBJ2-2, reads GAGVSQTPSNKVTEKGKYVELRCDPISGHTALYWYRQSLGQGPEFLIYFQGTGAADDSGLPNDRFFAVRPEGSVSTLKIQRTERGDSAVYLCASSVGTGRTGELFFGEGSRLTVL.